This T cell receptor beta chain derives from a study of blood T cell repertoires in COVID-19. Study background: The cDNA or gDNA used as material had been derived from T cells, B-cell-depleted T cells, or PBMCs.

Ages ranged from about 18 to 100 years, with residence in around 24 US areas. Cohorts were based on clinical histories the participants reported. In the original analysis: Reference gene primer amplification in the assay estimated nucleated cell counts. Produced via immunoSEQ multiplex PCR; TCRdb's table is partial and in-frame only. V and J calls and clone size are as listed in that table; D and trimming were resolved from the DNA. The sample yields some 160,000 clones, around four fifths seen once. This CDR3 is built from 18 residues. CDR1 SGHRS and CDR2 YFSETQ come from the germline V gene. V was pared by 3 bases and J by 4 bases, with 20 bases between.

The origin of this receptor is a woman between 40 and 55 years old who had recovered from COVID-19. The source material was PBMCs or T cells enriched from blood (not recorded which). The J gene is TRBJ2-6, the V gene TRBV5-1; D possibly corresponds to TRBD1 (6 bases). The chain's CDR3 is CASSSGTRSNPGANVLTF. For the CDR3, the DNA is TGCGCCAGCAGCTCTGGGACACGTTCAAACCCGGGGGCCAACGTCCTGACTTTC. The full variable domain, its missing parts supplied by reference TRBV5-1 and TRBJ2-6, is KAGVTQTPRYLIKTRGQQVTLSCSPISGHRSVSWYQQTPGQGLQFLFEYFSETQRNKGNFPGRFSGRQFSNSRSEMNVSTLELGDSALYLCASSSGTRSNPGANVLTFGAGSRLTVL.